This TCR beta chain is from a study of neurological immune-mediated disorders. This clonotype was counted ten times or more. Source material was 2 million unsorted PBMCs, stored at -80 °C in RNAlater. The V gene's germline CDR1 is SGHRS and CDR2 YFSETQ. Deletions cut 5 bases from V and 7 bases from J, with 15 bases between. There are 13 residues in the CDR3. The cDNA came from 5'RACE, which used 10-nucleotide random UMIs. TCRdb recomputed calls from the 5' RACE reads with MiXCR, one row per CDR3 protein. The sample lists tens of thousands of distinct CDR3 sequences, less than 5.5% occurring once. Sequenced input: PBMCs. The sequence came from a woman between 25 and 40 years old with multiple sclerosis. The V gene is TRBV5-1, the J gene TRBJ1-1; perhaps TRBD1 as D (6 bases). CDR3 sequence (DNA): TGCGCCAGCAGGACAGGTTCCACAAGTGAAGCTTTCTTT. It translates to CASRTGSTSEAFF.